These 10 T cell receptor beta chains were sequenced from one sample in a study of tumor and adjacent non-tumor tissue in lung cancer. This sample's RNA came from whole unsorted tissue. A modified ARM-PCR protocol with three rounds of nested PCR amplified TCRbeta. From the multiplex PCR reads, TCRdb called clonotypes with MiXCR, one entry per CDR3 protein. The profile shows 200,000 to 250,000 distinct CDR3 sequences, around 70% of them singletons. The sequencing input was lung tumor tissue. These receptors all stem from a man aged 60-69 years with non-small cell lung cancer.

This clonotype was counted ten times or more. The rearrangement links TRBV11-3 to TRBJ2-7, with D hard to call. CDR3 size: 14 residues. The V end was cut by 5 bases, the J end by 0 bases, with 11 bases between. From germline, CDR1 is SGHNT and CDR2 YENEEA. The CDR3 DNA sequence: TGTGCCAGCAGCCACGGACCTAGCTCCTACGAGCAGTACTTC. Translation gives CASSHGPSSYEQYF. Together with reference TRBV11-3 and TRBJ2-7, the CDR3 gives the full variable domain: EAGVVQSPRYKIIEKKQPVAFWCNPISGHNTLYWYLQNLGQGPELLIRYENEEAVDDSQLPKDRFSAERLKGVDSTLKIQPAELGDSAVYLCASSHGPSSYEQYFGPGTRLTVT.

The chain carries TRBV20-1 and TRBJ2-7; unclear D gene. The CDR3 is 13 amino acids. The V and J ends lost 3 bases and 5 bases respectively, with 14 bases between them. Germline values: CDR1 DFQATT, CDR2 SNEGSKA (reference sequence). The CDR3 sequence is CSASLLHDHEQYF. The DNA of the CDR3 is TGCAGTGCTAGTCTCCTTCACGACCACGAGCAGTACTTC.

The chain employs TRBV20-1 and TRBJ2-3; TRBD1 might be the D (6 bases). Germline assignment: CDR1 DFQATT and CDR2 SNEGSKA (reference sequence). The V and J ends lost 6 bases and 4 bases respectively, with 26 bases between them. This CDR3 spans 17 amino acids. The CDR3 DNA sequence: TGCAGTGCGTCTCTCCTTGGACAGAGGTCCCCCCCAGATACGCAGTATTTT. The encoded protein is CSASLLGQRSPPDTQYF.

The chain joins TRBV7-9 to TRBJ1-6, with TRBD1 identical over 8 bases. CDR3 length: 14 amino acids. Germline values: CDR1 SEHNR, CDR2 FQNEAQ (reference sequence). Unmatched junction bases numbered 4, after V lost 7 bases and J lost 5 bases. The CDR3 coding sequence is TGTGCCAGCACCTGGACAGGGAATAATTCACCCCTCCACTTT. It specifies CASTWTGNNSPLHF.

In DNA, the CDR3 is TGTGCCAGCAGCTCTGGCGCGGGGGCTTCCTACGAGCAGTACTTC. Amino acids: CASSSGAGASYEQYF. The chain uses TRBV13 and TRBJ2-7; D is perhaps TRBD2 (7 bases). CDR3 length: 15 amino acids. Trimming pared 4 bases from V and 1 base from J, leaving 14 bases between. CDR1 PRHDT and CDR2 FYEKMQ come from the germline V gene (reference sequence).

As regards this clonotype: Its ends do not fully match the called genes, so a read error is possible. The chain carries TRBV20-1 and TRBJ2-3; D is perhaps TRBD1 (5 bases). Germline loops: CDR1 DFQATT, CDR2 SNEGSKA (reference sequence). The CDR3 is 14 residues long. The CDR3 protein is CGAPDVRVTDTQYF. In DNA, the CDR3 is TGCGGTGCGCCGGATGTCAGGGTAACAGATACGCAGTATTTT.

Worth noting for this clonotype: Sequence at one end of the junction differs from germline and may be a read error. CDR3 amino acids: CTSRVRANSPIHF. CDR3 nucleotides: TGTACCAGCAGAGTCAGGGCTAATTCACCCATCCACTTT. This chain connects TRBV12-3 or TRBV12-4 to TRBJ1-6; D is perhaps TRBD1 (5 bases). CDR3 length: 13 residues.

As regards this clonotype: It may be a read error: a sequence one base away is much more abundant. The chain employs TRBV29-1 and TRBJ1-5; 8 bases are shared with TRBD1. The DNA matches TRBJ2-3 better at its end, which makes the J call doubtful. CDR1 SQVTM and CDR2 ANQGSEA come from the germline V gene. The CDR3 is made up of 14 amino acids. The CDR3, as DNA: TGCAGCGTGTTACAGGGGGGTAGCAATCAGCCCCAGTATTTT. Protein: CSVLQGGSNQPQYF.

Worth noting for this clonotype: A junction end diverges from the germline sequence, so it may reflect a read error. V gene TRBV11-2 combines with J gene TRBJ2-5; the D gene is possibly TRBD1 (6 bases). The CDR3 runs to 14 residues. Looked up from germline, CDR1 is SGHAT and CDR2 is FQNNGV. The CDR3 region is CASILDRLKETQYF. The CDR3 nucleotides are TGTGCCAGCATCCTCGACAGGCTAAAAGAGACTCAGTACTTC.

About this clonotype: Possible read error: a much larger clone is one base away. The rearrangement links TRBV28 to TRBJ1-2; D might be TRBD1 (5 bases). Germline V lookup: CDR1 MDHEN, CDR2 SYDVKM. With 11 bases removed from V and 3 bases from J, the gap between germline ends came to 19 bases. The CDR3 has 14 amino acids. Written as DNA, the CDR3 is TGTGCCTGCATTAGTCAGGGATCGGACTATGGCTACACCTTC. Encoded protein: CACISQGSDYGYTF.